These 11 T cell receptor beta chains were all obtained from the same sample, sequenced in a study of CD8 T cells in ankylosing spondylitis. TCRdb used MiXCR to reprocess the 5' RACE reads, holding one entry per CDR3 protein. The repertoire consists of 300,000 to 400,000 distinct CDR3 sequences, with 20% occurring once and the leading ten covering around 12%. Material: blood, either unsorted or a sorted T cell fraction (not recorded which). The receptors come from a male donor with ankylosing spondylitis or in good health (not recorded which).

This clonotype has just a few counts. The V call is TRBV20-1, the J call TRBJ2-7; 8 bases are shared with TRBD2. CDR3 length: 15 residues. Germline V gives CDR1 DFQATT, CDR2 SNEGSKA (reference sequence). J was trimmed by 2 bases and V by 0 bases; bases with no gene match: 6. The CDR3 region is CSARDRGGVTYEQYF. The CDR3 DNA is TGCAGTGCTAGAGATCGGGGGGGGGTGACCTACGAGCAGTACTTC.

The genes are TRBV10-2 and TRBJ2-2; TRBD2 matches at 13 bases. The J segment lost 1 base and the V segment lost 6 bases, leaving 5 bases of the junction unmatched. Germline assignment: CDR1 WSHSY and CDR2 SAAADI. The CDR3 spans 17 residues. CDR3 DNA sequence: TGCGCCAGCAGCGTGACTAGCGGGGGGATGAACACCGGGGAGCTGTTTTTT. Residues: CASSVTSGGMNTGELFF.

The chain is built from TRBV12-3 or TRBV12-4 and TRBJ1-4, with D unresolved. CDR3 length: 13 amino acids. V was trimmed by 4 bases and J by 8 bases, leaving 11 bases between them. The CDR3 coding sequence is TGTGCCAGCAGTTCCAGAGCAGGCGAAAAACTGTTTTTT. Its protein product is CASSSRAGEKLFF.

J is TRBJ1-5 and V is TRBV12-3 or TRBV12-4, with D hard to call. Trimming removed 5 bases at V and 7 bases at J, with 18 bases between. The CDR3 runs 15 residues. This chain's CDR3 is CASSPRGGREQPQHF. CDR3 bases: TGTGCCAGCAGTCCCAGAGGAGGGAGGGAACAGCCCCAGCATTTT.

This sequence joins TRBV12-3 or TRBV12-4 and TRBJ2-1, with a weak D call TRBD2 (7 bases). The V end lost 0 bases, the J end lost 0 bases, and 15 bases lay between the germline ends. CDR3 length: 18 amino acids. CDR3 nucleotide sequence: TGTGCCAGCAGTTTAGCCGGGTGGGGGGGCTCCTCCTACAATGAGCAGTTCTTC. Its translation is CASSLAGWGGSSYNEQFF.

CDR3 nucleotides: TGTGCCAGCTCACCCAAACGGACCGAATACAATGAGCAGTTCTTC. This gives the protein CASSPKRTEYNEQFF. The chain has TRBV18 and TRBJ2-1, with unresolved D. The CDR3 sequence is 15 residues long. Trimming shortened V by 3 bases and J by 4 bases, and 13 bases separated the two germline ends. CDR1 and CDR2 from the germline V gene are KGHSH and LQKENI.

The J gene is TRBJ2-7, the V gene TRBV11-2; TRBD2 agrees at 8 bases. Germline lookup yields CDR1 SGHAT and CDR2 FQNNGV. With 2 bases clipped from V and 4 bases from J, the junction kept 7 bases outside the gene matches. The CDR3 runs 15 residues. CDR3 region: CASSLSAGGGYEQYF. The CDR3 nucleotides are TGTGCCAGCAGCTTATCAGCCGGGGGGGGGTACGAGCAGTACTTC.

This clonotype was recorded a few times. Written as DNA, the CDR3 is TGTGCCAGCGGCCCCGAGTATAGCAATCAGCCCCAGCATTTT. The encoded protein is CASGPEYSNQPQHF. The chain joins TRBV2 to TRBJ1-5; D gene unclear. V lost 8 bases and J lost 0, with 11 bases in between. The CDR3 covers 14 residues. CDR1 and CDR2 (germline): SNHLY, FYNNEI.

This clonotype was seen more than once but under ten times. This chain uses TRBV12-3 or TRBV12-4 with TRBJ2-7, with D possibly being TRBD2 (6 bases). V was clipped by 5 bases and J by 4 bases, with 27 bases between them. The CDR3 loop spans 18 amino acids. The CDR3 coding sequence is TGTGCCAGCAGTAGCGACGACCCGAGGATAGCGGAGGCTTACGAGCAGTACTTC. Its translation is CASSSDDPRIAEAYEQYF.

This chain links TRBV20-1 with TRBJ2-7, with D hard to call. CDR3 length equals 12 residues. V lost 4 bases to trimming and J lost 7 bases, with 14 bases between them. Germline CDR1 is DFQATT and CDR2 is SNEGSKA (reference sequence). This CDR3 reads CSAKLGSGEQYF. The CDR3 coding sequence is TGCAGTGCTAAGTTGGGGTCGGGTGAGCAGTACTTC.

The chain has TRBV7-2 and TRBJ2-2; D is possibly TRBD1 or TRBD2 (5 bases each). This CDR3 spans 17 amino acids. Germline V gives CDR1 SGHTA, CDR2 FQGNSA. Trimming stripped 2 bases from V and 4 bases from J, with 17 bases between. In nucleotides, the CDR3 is TGTGCCAGCAGCTTACCCGGGACCAAGAGGGGCACCGGGGAGCTGTTTTTT. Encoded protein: CASSLPGTKRGTGELFF.